This T cell receptor beta chain appears in the sequencing data of a study of regulatory T cells in long-lasting Graves disease. Study background: Less than 3 months of antithyroid drugs had been taken by newly diagnosed Graves' patients.

Study observations and caveats: Comparison showed that persistent patients shared more public clonotypes (under 3,000) than new patients (966).

This CDR3 has 12 residues. Germline V gene lookup returns CDR1 SGHRS and CDR2 YFSETQ. As regards this clonotype: Antigen unknown. Germline and junction disagree at one end, which may indicate a read error.

Investigators prepared the TCR beta libraries by applying iRepertoire HTBI primers and Arm-PCR of CDR3 regions. TCRdb re-derived calls from the multiplex PCR reads in MiXCR, one entry per CDR3 protein. Of around 420,000 distinct CDR3 sequences in the sample, approximately 15% were seen once. Time point of the sample: newly diagnosed GD, antithyroid drugs for less than 3 months. PBMC-extracted RNA yielded the TCR library. The sample was also linked to a second study, of T cells in Graves' hyperthyroidism and ophthalmopathy. This second report adds: Graves' hyperthyroidism is called stable when ophthalmopathy does not progress within 18 months.

The sample in question was peripheral blood mononuclear cells (PBMCs), obtained at new diagnosis, from a patient treated with antithyroid drugs. The receptor comes from a woman in her thirties or forties with Graves disease. This chain connects TRBV5-1 to TRBJ2-7; no clear D gene. The CDR3 nucleotides are TGCGCCGGCAGCAACCCTGGGCCCACGCAGTACTTC. Protein sequence: CAGSNPGPTQYF.